Presented here are 7 T cell receptor beta chains from one specimen sequenced in a study of cytomegalovirus exposure and HLA in healthy donors. The data were produced by immunoSEQ multiplex PCR, yet TCRdb's version contains in-frame clones alone and is incomplete. The table has some 180,000 clones, 86% seen once. Sequenced sample: PBMCs. The receptors come from a young man in good health and CMV-seropositive.

The chain joins TRBV18 to TRBJ2-7; either TRBD1 or TRBD2 may supply D (6 bases each). The CDR3 runs to 13 residues. Germline V CDR1 and CDR2: KGHSH, LQKENI. V shed 6 bases and J shed 5 bases, with 14 bases lying between them. The CDR3 nucleotides are TGTGCCAGCTCCCACGGGGGCGCGGACGAGCAGTACTTC. It translates to CASSHGGADEQYF.

A word on this clone: An end of the junction differs from the germline gene, which may be a read error. This chain uses TRBV4-3 with TRBJ1-1; D is uncertain. This CDR3 region has 13 residues. Looked up from germline, CDR1 is LGHNA and CDR2 is YSLEER. The CDR3 bases are TGCGCCAGCAGCCAAGATCGATTCCCTGCCGTGGTCTTT. As protein: CASSQDRFPAVVF.

The chain is built from TRBV7-9 and TRBJ1-2; D not resolved. The germline CDR1 and CDR2 sequences are SEHNR and FQNEAQ (reference sequence). V gave up 5 bases and J gave up 2 bases, with 9 bases separating them. This CDR3 region has 13 residues. Here the CDR3 reads CASSIRTNYGYTF. CDR3 in DNA: TGTGCCAGCAGCATACGAACGAACTATGGCTACACCTTC.

This chain connects TRBV4-2 to TRBJ2-1; D gene unclear. This CDR3 has 11 amino acids. With 4 bases removed from V and 6 bases from J, the gap between germline ends came to 4 bases. Germline lookup yields CDR1 LGHNA and CDR2 YNFKEQ. CDR3 nucleotides: TGTGCCAGCAGCCTTCTCAATGAGCAGTTCTTC. Translation: CASSLLNEQFF.

This chain uses TRBV16 with TRBJ1-2, with D perhaps TRBD1 (5 bases). Germline V gene sequence: CDR1 KGHSY, CDR2 FQNENV. The CDR3 has 14 amino acids. V lost 2 bases and J lost 6, with 13 bases in between. The CDR3 reads CASSQASAGDGYTF. The CDR3 DNA is TGTGCCAGCAGCCAAGCATCGGCGGGGGATGGCTACACCTTC.

The chain recombines TRBV2 with TRBJ1-4; no definite D call. Germline CDR1 reads SNHLY; CDR2 reads FYNNEI. CDR3 length equals 13 residues. The V end was cut by 9 bases, the J end by 5 bases, with 13 bases between. CDR3 DNA: TGTGCCAGAAAGCCTTACAAGAATGAAAAACTGTTTTTT. This sequence encodes CARKPYKNEKLFF.

The chain recombines TRBV19 with TRBJ2-4, with D unresolved. The CDR3 loop spans 14 amino acids. Germline loops: CDR1 LNHDA, CDR2 SQIVND (reference sequence). Trimming cost V 5 bases and J 3 bases, with 11 bases left between them. CDR3 bases: TGTGCCAGTAGTGAGCCGGGTGGCAAAAACATTCAGTACTTC. As protein: CASSEPGGKNIQYF.